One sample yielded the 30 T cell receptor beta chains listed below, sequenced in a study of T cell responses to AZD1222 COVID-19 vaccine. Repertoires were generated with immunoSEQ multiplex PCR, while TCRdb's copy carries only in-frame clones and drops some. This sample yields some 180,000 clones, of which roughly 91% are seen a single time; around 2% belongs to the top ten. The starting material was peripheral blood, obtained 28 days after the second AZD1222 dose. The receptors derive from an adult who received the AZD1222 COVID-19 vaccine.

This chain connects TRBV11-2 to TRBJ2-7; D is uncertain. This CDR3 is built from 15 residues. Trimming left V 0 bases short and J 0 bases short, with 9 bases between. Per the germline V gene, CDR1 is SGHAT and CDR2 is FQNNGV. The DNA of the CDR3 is TGTGCCAGCAGCTTAGATTTCCCAGCCTCCTACGAGCAGTACTTC. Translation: CASSLDFPASYEQYF. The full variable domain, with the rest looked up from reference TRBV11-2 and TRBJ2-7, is EAGVAQSPRYKIIEKRQSVAFWCNPISGHATLYWYQQILGQGPKLLIQFQNNGVVDDSQLPKDRFSAERLKGVDSTLKIQPAKLEDSAVYLCASSLDFPASYEQYFGPGTRLTVT.

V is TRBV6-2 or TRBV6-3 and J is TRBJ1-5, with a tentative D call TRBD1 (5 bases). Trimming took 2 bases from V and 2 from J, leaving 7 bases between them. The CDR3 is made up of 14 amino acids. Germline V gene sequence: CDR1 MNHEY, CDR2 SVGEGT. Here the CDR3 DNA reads TGTGCCAGCAGTTACGCCAGGGGCAATCAGCCCCAGCATTTT. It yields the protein CASSYARGNQPQHF.

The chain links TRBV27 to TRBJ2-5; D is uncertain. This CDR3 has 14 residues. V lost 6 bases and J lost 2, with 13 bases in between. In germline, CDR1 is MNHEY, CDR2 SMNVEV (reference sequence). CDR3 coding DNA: TGTGCCAGCAGCTACCACGGGTCACAAGAGACCCAGTACTTC. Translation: CASSYHGSQETQYF.

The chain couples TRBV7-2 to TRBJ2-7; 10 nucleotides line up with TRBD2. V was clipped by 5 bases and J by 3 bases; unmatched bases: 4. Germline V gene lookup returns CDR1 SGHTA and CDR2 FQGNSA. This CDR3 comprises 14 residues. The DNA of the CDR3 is TGTGCCAGCAGCGCCTGGACTAGCGGCTACGAGCAGTACTTC. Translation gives CASSAWTSGYEQYF.

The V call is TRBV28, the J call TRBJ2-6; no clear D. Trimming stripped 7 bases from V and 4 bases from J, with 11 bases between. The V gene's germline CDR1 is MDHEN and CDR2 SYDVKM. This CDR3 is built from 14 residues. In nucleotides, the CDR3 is TGTGCCAGCACCGAAAGGGTCGGGGCCAACGTCCTGACTTTC. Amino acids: CASTERVGANVLTF.

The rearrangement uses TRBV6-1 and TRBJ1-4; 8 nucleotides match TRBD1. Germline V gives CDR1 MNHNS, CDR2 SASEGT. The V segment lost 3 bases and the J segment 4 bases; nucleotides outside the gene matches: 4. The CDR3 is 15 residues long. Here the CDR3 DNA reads TGTGCCAGCAGTGACAGGGGGCAGGGTAATGAAAAACTGTTTTTT. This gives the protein CASSDRGQGNEKLFF.

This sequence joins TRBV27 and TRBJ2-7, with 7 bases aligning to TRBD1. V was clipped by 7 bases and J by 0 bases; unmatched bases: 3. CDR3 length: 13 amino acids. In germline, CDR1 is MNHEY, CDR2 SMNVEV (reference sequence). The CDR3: CASTRQGSYEQYF. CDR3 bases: TGTGCCAGCACCCGACAGGGCTCCTACGAGCAGTACTTC.

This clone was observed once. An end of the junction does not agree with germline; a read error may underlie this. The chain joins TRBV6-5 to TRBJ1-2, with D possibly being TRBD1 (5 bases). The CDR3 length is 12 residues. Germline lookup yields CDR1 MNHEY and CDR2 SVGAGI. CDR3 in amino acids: CASSYAREPLYF. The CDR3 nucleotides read TGTGCCAGCAGCTACGCCAGGGAGCCATTGTACTTC.

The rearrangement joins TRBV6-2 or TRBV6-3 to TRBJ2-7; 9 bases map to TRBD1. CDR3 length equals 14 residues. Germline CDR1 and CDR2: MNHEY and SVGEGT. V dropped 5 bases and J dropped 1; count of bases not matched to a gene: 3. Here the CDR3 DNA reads TGTGCCAGCAGTCGGACAGGGGCGTCCTACGAGCAGTACTTC. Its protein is CASSRTGASYEQYF.

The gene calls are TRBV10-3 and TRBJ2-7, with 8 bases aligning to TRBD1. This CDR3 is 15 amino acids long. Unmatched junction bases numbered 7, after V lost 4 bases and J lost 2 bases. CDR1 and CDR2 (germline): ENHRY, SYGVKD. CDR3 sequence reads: CAISGAQGATYEQYF. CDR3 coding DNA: TGTGCCATCAGTGGGGCCCAGGGGGCAACCTACGAGCAGTACTTC.

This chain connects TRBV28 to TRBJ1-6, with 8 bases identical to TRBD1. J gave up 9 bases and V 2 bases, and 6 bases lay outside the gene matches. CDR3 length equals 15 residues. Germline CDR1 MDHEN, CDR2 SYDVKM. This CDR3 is CASSLVGQGASPLHF. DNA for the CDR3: TGTGCCAGCAGTTTAGTCGGACAGGGAGCTTCACCCCTCCACTTT.

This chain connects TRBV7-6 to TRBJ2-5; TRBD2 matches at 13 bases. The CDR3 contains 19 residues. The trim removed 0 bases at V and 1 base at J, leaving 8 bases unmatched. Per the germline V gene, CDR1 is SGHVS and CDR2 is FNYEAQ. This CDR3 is CASSLASSRTSGGQETQYF. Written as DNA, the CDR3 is TGTGCCAGCAGCTTAGCTTCGTCTCGGACTAGCGGGGGCCAAGAGACCCAGTACTTC.

The CDR3 loop reads CASSPTAQETQYF. The CDR3 coding sequence is TGTGCCAGCAGTCCCACCGCCCAAGAGACCCAGTACTTC. The gene calls are TRBV3-1 (or the pseudogene TRBV3-2) and TRBJ2-5; D uncertain. Germline CDR1 and CDR2: LGHDT and YNNKEL (reference sequence). This CDR3 comprises 13 residues. Trimming took 6 bases from V and 1 from J, leaving 9 bases between them.

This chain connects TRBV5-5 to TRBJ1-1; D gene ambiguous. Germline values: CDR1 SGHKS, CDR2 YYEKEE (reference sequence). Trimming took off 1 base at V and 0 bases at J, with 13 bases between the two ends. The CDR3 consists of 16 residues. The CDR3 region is CASSLRYTQMNTEAFF. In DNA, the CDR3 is TGTGCCAGCAGCTTGAGGTACACGCAGATGAACACTGAAGCTTTCTTT.

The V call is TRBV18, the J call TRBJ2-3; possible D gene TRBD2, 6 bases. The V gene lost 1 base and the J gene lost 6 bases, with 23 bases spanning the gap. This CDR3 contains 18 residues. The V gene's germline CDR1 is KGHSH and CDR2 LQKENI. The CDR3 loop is CASSPQGGAALRGDTQYF. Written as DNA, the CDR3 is TGTGCCAGCTCACCACAGGGAGGAGCGGCTCTTCGAGGGGATACGCAGTATTTT.

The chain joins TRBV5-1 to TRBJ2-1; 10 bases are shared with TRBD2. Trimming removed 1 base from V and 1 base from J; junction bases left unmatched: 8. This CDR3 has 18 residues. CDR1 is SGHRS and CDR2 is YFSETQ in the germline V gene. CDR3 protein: CASSLSNTGLASYNEQFF. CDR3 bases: TGCGCCAGCAGCTTGTCGAACACGGGACTAGCGTCCTACAATGAGCAGTTCTTC.

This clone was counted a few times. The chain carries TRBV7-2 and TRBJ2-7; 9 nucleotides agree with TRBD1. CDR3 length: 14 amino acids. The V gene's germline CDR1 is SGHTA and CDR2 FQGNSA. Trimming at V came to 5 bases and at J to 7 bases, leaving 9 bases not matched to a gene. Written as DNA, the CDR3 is TGTGCCAGCAGCCGCAACAGGGGGCAGGGAGAGCAGTACTTC. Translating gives CASSRNRGQGEQYF.

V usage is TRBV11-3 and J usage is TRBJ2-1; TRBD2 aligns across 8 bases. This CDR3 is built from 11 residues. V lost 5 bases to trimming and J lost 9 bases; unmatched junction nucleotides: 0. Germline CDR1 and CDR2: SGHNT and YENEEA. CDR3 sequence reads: CASSRGGEQFF. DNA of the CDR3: TGTGCCAGCAGCCGGGGGGGTGAGCAGTTCTTC.

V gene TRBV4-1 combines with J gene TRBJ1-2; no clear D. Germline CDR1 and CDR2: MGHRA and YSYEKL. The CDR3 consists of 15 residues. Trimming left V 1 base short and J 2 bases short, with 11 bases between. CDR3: CASSQGVLGNYGYTF. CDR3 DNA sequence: TGCGCCAGCAGCCAAGGCGTGTTGGGGAACTATGGCTACACCTTC.

In DNA form, the CDR3 reads TGTGCCAGCAGCTCCACAGGGGGCCGTGGCTATGGCTACACCTTC. This sequence encodes CASSSTGGRGYGYTF. The chain links TRBV11-2 to TRBJ1-2; 9 nucleotides agree with TRBD1. Germline trimming cut 4 bases from V and 4 bases from J; bases unmatched to any gene: 7. The CDR3 sequence is 15 residues long. Germline V gene sequence: CDR1 SGHAT, CDR2 FQNNGV.

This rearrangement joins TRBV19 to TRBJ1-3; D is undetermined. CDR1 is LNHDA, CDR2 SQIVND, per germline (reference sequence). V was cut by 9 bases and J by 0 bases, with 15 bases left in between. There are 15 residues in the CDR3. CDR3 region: CASPHRHSSGNTIYF. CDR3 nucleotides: TGTGCCAGCCCCCATAGACACAGCTCTGGAAACACCATATATTTT.

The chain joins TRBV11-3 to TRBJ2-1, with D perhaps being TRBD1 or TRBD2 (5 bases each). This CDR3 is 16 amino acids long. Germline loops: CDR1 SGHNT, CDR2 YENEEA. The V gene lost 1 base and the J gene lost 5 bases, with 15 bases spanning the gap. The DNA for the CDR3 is TGTGCCAGCAGCTTAGGGGGGTGGGCGCGGGACAATGAGCAGTTCTTC. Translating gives CASSLGGWARDNEQFF.

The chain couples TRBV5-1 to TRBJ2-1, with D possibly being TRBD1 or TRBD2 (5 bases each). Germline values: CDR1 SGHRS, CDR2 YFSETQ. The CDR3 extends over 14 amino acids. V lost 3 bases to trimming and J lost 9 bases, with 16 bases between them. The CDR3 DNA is TGCGCCAGCAGCTCAGGGACGTCTGCCGCTGAGCAGTTCTTC. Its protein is CASSSGTSAAEQFF. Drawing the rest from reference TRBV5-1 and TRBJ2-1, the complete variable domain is KAGVTQTPRYLIKTRGQQVTLSCSPISGHRSVSWYQQTPGQGLQFLFEYFSETQRNKGNFPGRFSGRQFSNSRSEMNVSTLELGDSALYLCASSSGTSAAEQFFGPGTRLTVL.

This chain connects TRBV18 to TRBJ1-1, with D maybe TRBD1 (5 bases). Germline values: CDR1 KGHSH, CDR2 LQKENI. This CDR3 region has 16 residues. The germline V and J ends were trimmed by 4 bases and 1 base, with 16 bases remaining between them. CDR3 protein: CASSRSTGRKNTEAFF. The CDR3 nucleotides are TGTGCCAGCTCACGGAGTACGGGACGGAAGAACACTGAAGCTTTCTTT. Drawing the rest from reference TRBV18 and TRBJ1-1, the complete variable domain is NAGVMQNPRHLVRRRGQEARLRCSPMKGHSHVYWYRQLPEEGLKFMVYLQKENIIDESGMPKERFSAEFPKEGPSILRIQQVVRGDSAAYFCASSRSTGRKNTEAFFGQGTRLTVV.

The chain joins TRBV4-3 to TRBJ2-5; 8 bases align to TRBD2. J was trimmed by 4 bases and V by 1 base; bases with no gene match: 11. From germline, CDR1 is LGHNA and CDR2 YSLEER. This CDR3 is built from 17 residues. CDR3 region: CASSQALSRGAGETQYF. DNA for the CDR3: TGCGCCAGCAGCCAAGCCCTCTCGCGGGGGGCCGGAGAGACCCAGTACTTC.

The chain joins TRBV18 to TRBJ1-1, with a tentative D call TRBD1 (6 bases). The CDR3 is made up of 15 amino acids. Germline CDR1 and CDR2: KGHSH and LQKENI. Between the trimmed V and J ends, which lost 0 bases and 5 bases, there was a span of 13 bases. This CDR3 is CASSPPLTGRTEAFF. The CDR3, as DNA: TGTGCCAGCTCACCACCATTGACAGGTAGGACTGAAGCTTTCTTT.

CDR3 bases: TGTGCCAGCAGTGATCATGCAGTCGGGTTGGGGGAGACCCAGTACTTC. This encodes CASSDHAVGLGETQYF. The rearrangement uses TRBV25-1 and TRBJ2-5; no reliable D call. The CDR3 has 16 residues. Between the trimmed V and J ends, which lost 3 bases and 5 bases, there was a span of 19 bases. Germline CDR1 is MGHDK and CDR2 is SYGVNS.

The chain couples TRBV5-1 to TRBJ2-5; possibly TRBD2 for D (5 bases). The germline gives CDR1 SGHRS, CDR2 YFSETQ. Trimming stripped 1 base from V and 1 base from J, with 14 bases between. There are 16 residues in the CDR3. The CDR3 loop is CASSLNGVGTQETQYF. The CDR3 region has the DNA TGCGCCAGCAGCTTGAACGGGGTGGGAACCCAAGAGACCCAGTACTTC. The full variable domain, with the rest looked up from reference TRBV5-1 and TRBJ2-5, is KAGVTQTPRYLIKTRGQQVTLSCSPISGHRSVSWYQQTPGQGLQFLFEYFSETQRNKGNFPGRFSGRQFSNSRSEMNVSTLELGDSALYLCASSLNGVGTQETQYFGPGTRLLVL.

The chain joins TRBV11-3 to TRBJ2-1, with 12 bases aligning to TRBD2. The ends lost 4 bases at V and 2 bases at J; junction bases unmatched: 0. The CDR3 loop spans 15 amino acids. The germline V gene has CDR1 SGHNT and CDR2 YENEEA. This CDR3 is CASSSSGRAYNEQFF. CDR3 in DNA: TGTGCCAGCAGCTCTAGCGGGAGGGCCTACAATGAGCAGTTCTTC.

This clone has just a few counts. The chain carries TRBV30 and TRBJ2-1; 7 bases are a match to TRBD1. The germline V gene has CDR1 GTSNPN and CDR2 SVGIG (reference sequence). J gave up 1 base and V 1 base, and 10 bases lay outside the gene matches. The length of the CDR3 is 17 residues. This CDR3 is CAWSAETGARSYNEQFF. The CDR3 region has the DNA TGTGCCTGGAGTGCCGAAACAGGGGCCAGGTCCTACAATGAGCAGTTCTTC.